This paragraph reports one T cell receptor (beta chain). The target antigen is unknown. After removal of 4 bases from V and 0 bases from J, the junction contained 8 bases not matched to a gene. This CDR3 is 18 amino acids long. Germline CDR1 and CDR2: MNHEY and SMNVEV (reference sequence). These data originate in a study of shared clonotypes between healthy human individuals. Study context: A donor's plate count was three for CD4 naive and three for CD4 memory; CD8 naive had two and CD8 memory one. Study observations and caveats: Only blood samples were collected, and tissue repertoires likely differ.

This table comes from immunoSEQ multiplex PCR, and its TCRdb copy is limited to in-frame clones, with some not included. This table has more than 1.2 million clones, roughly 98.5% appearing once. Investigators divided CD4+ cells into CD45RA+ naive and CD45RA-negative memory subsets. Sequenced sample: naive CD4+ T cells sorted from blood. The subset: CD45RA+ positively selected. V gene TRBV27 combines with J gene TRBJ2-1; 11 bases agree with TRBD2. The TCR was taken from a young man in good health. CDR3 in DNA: TGTGCCAGCAGTTATCGGCCTACTAGCGGGGGCTCCTACAATGAGCAGTTCTTC. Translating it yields CASSYRPTSGGSYNEQFF.